Listed below are T cell receptor beta chains from one sample, sequenced in a study. A single record per CDR3 protein comes from TCRdb applying MiXCR to the RT-PCR reads. The table lists 550,000 to 750,000 distinct CDR3 sequences, 14% of them singletons. Material: memory CD4+ T cells from blood. Receptor source: a female donor in good health, serving as a healthy control. Both conserved end residues are part of each CDR3. A D gene is named only where the DNA matches it firmly. Size values are once, few and many counts, or a class for expanded clones, and some rows have none.

many NA TRBJ2-3 TRBV7-2 TGTGCCAGCAGCTTAAGTCCCGGCACAGATACGCAGTATTTT CASSLSPGTDTQYF
NA TRBD1 TRBJ1-2 TRBV5-5 TGTGCCAGCAGCACGCGGGCAGGGGGCGAGGGAGGCTACACCTTC CASSTRAGGEGGYTF
few TRBD1 TRBJ1-5 TRBV4-1 TGCGCCAGCAGCGCACGGACAGGGGGCAATCAGCCCCAGCATTTT CASSARTGGNQPQHF
NA NA TRBJ1-1 TRBV3-1 TGTGCCATCAGCCCTGGGGGGGTGAACACTGAAGTTTTCTTT CAISPGGVNTEVFF
many NA TRBJ1-3 TRBV12-3/TRBV12-4 TGTGCCAGCAGTCCGGACAGCCGCTCTGGAAACACCATATATTTT CASSPDSRSGNTIYF
few TRBD1 TRBJ1-2 TRBV18 TGTGCCAGCTCCCCGGGACAGGGGGCTTTTGCGAACTATGGCTACACCTTC CASSPGQGAFANYGYTF
NA TRBD2 TRBJ2-7 TRBV15 TGTGCCACCAGCAGAGCCCCTAGCGGGAGTTACGAGCAGTACTTC CATSRAPSGSYEQYF
NA TRBD2 TRBJ2-1 TRBV5-1 TGCGCCAGCAGCTTGGTCAGCGGGAGTATCAATGAGCAGTTCTTC CASSLVSGSINEQFF
few TRBD1 TRBJ1-3 TRBV5-1 TGCGCCAGCGACCCCGGCCCAGGGACAGGGGTCGGAAACACCATATATTTT CASDPGPGTGVGNTIYF
few TRBD1 TRBJ1-1 TRBV6-5 TGTGCCAGCAGATCACAGGGGGCATTAGGGGGCACTGAAGCTTTCTTT CASRSQGALGGTEAFF
NA TRBD2 TRBJ2-7 TRBV18 TGTGCCAGCTCACTGCTTAGCGGGAGCGGGTACGAGCAGTACTTC CASSLLSGSGYEQYF